This T cell receptor (beta chain) emerged from a study of response to subunit inactivated influenza vaccine. A remark on this clonotype: Its antigen is unidentified.

TCRdb re-analysed the RT-PCR reads in MiXCR, keeping a single row per CDR3 protein. The table has approximately 530,000 distinct CDR3 sequences, around 7.9% seen once. Study-level points and caveats: A suggestion made by the authors is that each seasonal influenza vaccination recruits few new T cells.

The sample in question was PBMCs from blood, obtained about 24 months after vaccination. This clonotype was sampled from a man aged 45 to 75 who received an inactivated influenza vaccine.

DNA of the CDR3: TGTGCCAGCAGTTTAGCTCTAGCGGGAGGTACAGATACGCAGTATTTT. Translation: CASSLALAGGTDTQYF. The rearrangement links TRBV27 to TRBJ2-3; 11 bases agree with TRBD2. Trimming at V came to 2 bases and at J to 3 bases, leaving 4 bases not matched to a gene. This CDR3 region has 16 residues. Germline V gives CDR1 MNHEY, CDR2 SMNVEV (reference sequence).